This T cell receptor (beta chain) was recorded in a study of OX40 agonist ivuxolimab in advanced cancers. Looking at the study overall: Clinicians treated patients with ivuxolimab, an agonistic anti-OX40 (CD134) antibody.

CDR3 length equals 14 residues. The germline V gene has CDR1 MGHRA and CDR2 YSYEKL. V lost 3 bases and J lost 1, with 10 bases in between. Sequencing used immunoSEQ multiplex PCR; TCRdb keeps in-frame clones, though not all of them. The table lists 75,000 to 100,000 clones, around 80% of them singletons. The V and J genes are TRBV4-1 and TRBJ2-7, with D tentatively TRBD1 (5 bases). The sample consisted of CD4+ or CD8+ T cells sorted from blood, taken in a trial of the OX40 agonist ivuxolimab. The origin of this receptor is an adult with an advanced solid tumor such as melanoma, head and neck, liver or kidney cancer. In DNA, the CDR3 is TGCGCCAGCAGCCACCCCAGGGAATCCTACGAGCAGTACTTC. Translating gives CASSHPRESYEQYF.